The clone carrying this T cell receptor beta chain has more than one count but fewer than ten. Antigen specificity is unknown. The data were taken from a study of beta chain features in type 1 diabetes. Study conclusions and caveats: High-TCR-expressing cells could be over-represented by cDNA sequencing.

The sequenced template was cDNA made from the entire isolated RNA. Using immunoSEQ multiplex PCR, the repertoire was profiled, and TCRdb retains in-frame clones only, with some absent. Found here are a few hundred thousand clones, approximately 9.9% of them singletons; the top ten hold 0.015%. The sample consisted of naive CD4+ T cells from blood. The clonotype was recovered from a woman in her 30s in good health.

The CDR3: CSVGTGGATGGYTF. The CDR3 DNA follows: TGCAGCGTTGGGACAGGGGGCGCGACGGGCGGCTACACCTTC. The J gene is TRBJ1-2, the V gene TRBV29-1, with TRBD1 matching 11 bases. V gave up 4 bases and J gave up 8 bases; unmatched junction bases: 9. The CDR3 runs 14 residues. Germline V gives CDR1 SQVTM, CDR2 ANQGSEA.